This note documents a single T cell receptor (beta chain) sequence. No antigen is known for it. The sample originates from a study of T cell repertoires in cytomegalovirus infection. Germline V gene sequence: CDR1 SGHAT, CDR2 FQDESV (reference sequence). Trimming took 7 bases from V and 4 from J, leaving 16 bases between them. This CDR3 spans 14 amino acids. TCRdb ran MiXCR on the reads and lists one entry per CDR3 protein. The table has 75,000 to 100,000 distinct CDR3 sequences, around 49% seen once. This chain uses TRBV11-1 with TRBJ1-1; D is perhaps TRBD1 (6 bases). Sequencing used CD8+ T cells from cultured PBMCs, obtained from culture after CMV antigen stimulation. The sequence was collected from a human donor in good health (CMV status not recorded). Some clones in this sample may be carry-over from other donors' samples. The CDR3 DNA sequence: TGTGCCAGCAACCCTCTAGGGGGACCCACTGAAGCTTTCTTT. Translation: CASNPLGGPTEAFF. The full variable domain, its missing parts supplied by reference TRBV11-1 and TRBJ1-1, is EAEVAQSPRYKITEKSQAVAFWCDPISGHATLYWYRQILGQGPELLVQFQDESVVDDSQLPKDRFSAERLKGVDSTLKIQPAELGDSAMYLCASNPLGGPTEAFFGQGTRLTVV.